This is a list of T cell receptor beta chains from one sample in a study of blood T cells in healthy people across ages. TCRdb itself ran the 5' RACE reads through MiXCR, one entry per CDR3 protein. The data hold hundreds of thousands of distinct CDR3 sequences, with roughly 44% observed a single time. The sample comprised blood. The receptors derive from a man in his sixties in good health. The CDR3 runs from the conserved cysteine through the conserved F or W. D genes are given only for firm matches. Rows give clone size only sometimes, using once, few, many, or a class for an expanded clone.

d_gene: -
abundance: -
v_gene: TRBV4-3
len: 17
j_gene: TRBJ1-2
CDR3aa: CASSQEGAGALVYGYTF
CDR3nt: TGCGCCAGCAGCCAAGAGGGGGCGGGGGCCTTGGTCTATGGCTACACCTTC

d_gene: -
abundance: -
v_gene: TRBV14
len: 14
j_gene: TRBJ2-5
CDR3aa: CASNERGNGETQYF
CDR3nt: TGTGCCAGCAACGAACGGGGCAATGGGGAGACCCAGTACTTC

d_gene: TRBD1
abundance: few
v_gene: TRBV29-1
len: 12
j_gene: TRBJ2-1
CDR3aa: CSPRQGVNEQFF
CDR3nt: TGCAGCCCCCGACAGGGCGTTAATGAGCAGTTCTTC

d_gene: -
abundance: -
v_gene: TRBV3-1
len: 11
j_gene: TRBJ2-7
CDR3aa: CASSQESEQYF
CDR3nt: TGTGCCAGCAGCCAAGAATCCGAGCAGTACTTC

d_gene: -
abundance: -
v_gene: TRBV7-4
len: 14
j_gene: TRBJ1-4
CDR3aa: CASSLSQGREKLFF
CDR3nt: TGTGCCAGCAGCTTAAGTCAGGGAAGGGAAAAACTGTTTTTT

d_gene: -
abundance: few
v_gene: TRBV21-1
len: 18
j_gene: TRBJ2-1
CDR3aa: CARPKLIPGHSCYNEQFF
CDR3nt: TGTGCCAGGCCAAAATTAATCCCGGGACACTCCTGCTACAATGAGCAGTTCTTC

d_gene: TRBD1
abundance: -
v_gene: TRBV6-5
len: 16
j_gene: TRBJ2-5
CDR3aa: CASSSSGTGIHNEQYF
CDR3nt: TGTGCCAGCAGTTCTTCCGGGACAGGGATCCACAATGAGCAGTACTTC

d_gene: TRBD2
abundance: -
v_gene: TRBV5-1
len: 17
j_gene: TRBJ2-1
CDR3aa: CASSLPETSGGLDEQFF
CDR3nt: TGCGCCAGCAGCTTGCCGGAAACTAGCGGGGGGTTAGATGAGCAGTTCTTC

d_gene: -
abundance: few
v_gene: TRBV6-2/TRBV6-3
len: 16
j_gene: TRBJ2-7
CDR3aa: CASSYVVFPSINEQYF
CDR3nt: TGTGCCAGCAGTTACGTTGTCTTCCCATCAATCAACGAGCAGTACTTC

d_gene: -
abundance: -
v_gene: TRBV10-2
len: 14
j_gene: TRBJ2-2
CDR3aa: CASSESQGAGELFF
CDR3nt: TGCGCCAGCAGTGAGTCCCAGGGTGCCGGGGAGCTGTTTTTT

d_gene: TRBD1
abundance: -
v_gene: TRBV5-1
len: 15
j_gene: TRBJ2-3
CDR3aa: CASSSGQGETDTQYF
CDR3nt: TGCGCCAGCAGCTCTGGACAGGGAGAGACAGATACGCAGTATTTT

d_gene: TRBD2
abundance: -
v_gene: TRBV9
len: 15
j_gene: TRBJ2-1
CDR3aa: CASSAGLALGNEQFF
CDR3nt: TGTGCCAGCAGCGCGGGACTAGCGTTGGGCAATGAGCAGTTCTTC

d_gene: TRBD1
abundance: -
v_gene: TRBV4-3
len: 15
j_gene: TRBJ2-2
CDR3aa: CASSQDGTAERELFF
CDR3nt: TGCGCCAGCAGCCAAGACGGGACAGCGGAACGGGAGCTGTTTTTT

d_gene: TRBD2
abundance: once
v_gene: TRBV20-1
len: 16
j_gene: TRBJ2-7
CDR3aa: CSAPLAGGGGSYEQYF
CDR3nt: TGCAGTGCTCCGCTAGCGGGGGGGGGTGGCTCCTACGAGCAGTACTTC

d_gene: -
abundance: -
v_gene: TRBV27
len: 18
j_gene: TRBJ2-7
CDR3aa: CASSKAPQEISSYNEQYF
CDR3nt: TGTGCCAGCAGTAAGGCACCCCAGGAGATAAGCTCCTACAATGAGCAGTACTTC

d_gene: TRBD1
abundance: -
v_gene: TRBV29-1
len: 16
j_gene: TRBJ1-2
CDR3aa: CSVEDQAGQGNYGYTF
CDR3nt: TGCAGCGTTGAAGATCAGGCAGGACAGGGGAACTATGGCTACACCTTC

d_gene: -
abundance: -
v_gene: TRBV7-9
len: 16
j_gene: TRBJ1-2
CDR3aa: CASSLGAGAPDYGYTF
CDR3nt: TGTGCCAGCAGCTTAGGGGCGGGGGCGCCGGACTATGGCTACACCTTC

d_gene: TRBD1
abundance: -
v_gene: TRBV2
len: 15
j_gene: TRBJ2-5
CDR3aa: CASDGTEGMGETQYF
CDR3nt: TGTGCCAGCGACGGGACAGAGGGCATGGGCGAGACCCAGTACTTC

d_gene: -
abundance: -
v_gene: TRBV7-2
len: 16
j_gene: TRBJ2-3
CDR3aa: CASSGLTGARTDTQYF
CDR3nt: TGTGCCAGCAGCGGACTGACAGGAGCTCGCACAGATACGCAGTATTTT

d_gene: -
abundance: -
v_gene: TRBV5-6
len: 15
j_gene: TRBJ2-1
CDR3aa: CASSLGRTLYNEQFF
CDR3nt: TGTGCCAGCAGCTTGGGACGAACGCTCTACAATGAGCAGTTCTTC

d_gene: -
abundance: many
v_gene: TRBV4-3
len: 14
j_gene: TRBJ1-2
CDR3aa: CASSQGPGGTDYTF
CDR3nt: TGCGCCAGCAGCCAAGGGCCGGGGGGGACGGACTACACCTTC

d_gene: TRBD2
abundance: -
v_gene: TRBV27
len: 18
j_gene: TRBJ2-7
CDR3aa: CASSLSASGGVKIYEQYF
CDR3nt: TGTGCCAGCAGTTTATCGGCTAGCGGGGGGGTCAAAATCTACGAGCAGTACTTC

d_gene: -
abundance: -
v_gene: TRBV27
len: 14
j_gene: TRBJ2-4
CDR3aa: CASSFTYGSTEQYF
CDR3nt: TGTGCCAGCAGTTTTACCTACGGATCGACAGAGCAGTACTTC

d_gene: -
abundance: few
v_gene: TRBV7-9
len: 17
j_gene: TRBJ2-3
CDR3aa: CASSPYRDEDFTDTQYF
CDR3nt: TGTGCCAGCAGCCCCTACCGGGACGAGGATTTCACAGATACGCAGTATTTT

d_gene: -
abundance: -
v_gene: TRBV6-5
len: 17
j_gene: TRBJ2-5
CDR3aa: CASSYSIQDGNQETQYF
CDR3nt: TGTGCCAGCAGTTACTCGATCCAGGACGGAAACCAAGAGACCCAGTACTTC

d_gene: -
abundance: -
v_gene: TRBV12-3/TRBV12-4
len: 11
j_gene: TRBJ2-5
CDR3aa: CASADPGPQYF
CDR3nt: TGTGCCAGCGCTGACCCGGGACCCCAGTACTTC

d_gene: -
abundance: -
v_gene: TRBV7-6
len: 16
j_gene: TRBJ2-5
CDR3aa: CASSRDLGSGQETQYF
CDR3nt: TGTGCCAGCAGCCGAGATTTGGGAAGCGGCCAAGAGACCCAGTACTTC

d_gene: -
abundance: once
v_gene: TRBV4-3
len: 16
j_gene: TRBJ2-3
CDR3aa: CASSQGTRAGTDTQYF
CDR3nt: TGCGCCAGCAGCCAGGGGACACGAGCGGGCACAGATACGCAGTATTTT

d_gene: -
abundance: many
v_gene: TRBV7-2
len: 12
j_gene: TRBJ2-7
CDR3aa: CASSVKSYEQYF
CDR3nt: TGTGCCAGCAGCGTAAAGTCCTACGAGCAGTACTTC

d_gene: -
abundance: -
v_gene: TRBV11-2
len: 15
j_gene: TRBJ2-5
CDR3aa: CASSFSTVYQETQYF
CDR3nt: TGTGCCAGCAGCTTCTCGACCGTGTACCAAGAGACCCAGTACTTC

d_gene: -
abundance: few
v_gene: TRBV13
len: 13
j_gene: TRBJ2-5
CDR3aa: CASSLGGYNEQYF
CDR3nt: TGTGCCAGCAGCTTAGGAGGGTACAATGAGCAGTACTTC

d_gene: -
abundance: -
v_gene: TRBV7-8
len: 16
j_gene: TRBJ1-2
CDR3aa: CASSSALDGTNYGYTF
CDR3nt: TGTGCCAGCAGCTCAGCCCTTGACGGTACTAACTATGGCTACACCTTC

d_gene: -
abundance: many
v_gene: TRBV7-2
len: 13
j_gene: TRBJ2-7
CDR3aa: CASSRGGVFEQYF
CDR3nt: TGTGCCAGCAGCCGAGGTGGAGTGTTCGAGCAGTACTTC

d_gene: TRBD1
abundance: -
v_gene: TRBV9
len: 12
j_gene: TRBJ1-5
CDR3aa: CASGQGNGPQHF
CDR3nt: TGTGCCAGCGGACAGGGGAATGGACCCCAGCATTTT

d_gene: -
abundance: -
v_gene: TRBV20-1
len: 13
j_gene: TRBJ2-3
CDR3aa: CSARDPGTGTQYF
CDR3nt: TGCAGTGCTAGAGATCCCGGCACAGGTACGCAGTATTTT

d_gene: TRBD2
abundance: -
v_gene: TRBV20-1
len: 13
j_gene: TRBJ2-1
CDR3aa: CSAPGLGSNEQFF
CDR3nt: TGCAGTGCCCCGGGACTAGGGTCCAATGAGCAGTTCTTC

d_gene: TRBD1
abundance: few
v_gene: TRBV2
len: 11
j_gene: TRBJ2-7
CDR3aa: CANHRGHEQYF
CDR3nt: TGTGCCAACCACAGGGGACACGAGCAGTACTTC

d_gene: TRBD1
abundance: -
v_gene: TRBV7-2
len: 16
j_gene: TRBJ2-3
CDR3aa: CASSPGQGRLTDTQYF
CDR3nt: TGTGCCAGCAGCCCAGGACAGGGGCGGCTGACAGATACGCAGTATTTT

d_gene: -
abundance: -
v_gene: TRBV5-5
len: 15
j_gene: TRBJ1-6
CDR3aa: CATNPVAGLYSPLHF
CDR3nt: TGTGCCACGAACCCGGTGGCAGGGTTATATTCACCCCTCCACTTT

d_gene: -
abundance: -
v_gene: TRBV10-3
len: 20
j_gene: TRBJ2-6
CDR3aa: CAIRPGTGAIGASGANVLTF
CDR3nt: TGTGCCATCAGACCCGGGACGGGTGCGATAGGGGCCTCTGGGGCCAACGTCCTGACTTTC

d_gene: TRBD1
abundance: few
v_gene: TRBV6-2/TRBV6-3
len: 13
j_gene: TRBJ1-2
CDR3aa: CASSPTGYHGYTF
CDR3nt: TGTGCCAGCAGTCCGACAGGGTACCATGGCTACACCTTC

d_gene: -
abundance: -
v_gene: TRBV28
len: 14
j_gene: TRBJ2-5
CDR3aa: CASSLWADQETQYF
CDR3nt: TGTGCCAGCAGTTTATGGGCAGACCAAGAGACCCAGTACTTC

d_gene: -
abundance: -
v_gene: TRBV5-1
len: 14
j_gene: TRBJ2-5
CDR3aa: CASSGEPGAGAKYF
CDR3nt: TGCGCCAGCAGTGGAGAGCCGGGGGCCGGGGCTAAGTACTTC

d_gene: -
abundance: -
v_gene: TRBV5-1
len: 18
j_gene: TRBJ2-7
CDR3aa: CASSNPGSPGESSYEQYF
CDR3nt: TGCGCCAGCAGCAACCCTGGGAGTCCCGGGGAGAGTTCCTACGAGCAGTACTTC

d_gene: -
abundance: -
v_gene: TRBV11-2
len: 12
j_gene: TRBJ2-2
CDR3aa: CASTWGTGELFF
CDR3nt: TGTGCCAGCACCTGGGGCACCGGGGAGCTGTTTTTT

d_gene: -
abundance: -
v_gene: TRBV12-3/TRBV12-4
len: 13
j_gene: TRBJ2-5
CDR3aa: CANLYGAIGEQYF
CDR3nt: TGTGCCAACCTTTACGGGGCAATAGGGGAGCAGTACTTC

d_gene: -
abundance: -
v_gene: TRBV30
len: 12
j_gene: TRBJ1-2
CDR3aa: CAWSVERYGYTF
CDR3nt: TGTGCCTGGAGTGTAGAGCGCTATGGCTACACCTTC

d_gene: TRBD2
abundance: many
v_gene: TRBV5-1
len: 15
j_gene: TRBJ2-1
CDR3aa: CASSSGLAGYNEQFF
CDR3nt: TGTGCCAGCAGCTCTGGACTAGCGGGCTACAATGAGCAGTTCTTC

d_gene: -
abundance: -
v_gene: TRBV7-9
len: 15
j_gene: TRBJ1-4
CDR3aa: CASSAPEGANEKLFF
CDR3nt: TGTGCCAGCAGCGCGCCGGAAGGAGCTAATGAAAAACTGTTTTTT

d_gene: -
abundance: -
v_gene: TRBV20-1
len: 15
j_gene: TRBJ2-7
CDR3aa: CSASRGGQPSYEQYF
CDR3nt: TGCAGTGCTTCCAGGGGGGGACAGCCTTCCTACGAGCAGTACTTC

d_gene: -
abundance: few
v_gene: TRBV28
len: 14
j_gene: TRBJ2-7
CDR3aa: CASSFRLSSYEQYF
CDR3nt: TGTGCCAGCAGTTTCCGACTAAGCTCCTACGAGCAGTACTTC

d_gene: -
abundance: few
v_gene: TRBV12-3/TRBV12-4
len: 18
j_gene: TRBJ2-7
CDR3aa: CASSLRGELWGAAYEQYF
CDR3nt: TGTGCCAGCAGTCTCCGGGGGGAACTGTGGGGGGCCGCCTACGAGCAGTACTTC

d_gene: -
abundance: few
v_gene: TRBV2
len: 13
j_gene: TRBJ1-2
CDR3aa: CAWIQGRVDGYTF
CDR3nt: TGTGCTTGGATTCAGGGGAGGGTAGATGGCTACACCTTC

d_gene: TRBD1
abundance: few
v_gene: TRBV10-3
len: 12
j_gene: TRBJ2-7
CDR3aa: CAIRETGNEQYF
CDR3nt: TGTGCCATCAGGGAGACAGGGAACGAGCAGTACTTC

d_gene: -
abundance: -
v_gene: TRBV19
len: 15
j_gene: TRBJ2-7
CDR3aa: CASSIGGSPLEGQYF
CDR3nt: TGTGCCAGTAGTATAGGGGGATCCCCTCTCGAGGGGCAGTACTTC

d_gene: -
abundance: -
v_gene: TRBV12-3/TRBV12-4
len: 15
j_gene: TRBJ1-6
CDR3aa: CASTPSAGNNSPLHF
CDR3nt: TGTGCCAGCACCCCTTCGGCGGGGAATAATTCACCCCTCCACTTT

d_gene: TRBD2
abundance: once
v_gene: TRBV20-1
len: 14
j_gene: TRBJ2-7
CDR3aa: CSAEPLADSYEQYF
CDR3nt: TGCAGTGCAGAACCACTAGCGGACTCCTACGAGCAGTACTTC

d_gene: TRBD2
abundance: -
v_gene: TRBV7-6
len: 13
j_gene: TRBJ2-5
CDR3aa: CASKRGGRETQYF
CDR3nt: TGTGCCAGCAAACGGGGGGGCCGGGAGACCCAGTACTTC

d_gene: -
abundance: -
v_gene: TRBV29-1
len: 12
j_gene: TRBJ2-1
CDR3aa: CSVSTRYNEQFF
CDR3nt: TGCAGCGTATCGACCCGCTACAATGAGCAGTTCTTC

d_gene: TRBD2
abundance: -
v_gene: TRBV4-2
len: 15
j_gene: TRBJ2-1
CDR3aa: CASSQEGTSVGKQFF
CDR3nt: TGTGCCAGCAGCCAAGAGGGGACTAGCGTGGGTAAGCAGTTCTTC